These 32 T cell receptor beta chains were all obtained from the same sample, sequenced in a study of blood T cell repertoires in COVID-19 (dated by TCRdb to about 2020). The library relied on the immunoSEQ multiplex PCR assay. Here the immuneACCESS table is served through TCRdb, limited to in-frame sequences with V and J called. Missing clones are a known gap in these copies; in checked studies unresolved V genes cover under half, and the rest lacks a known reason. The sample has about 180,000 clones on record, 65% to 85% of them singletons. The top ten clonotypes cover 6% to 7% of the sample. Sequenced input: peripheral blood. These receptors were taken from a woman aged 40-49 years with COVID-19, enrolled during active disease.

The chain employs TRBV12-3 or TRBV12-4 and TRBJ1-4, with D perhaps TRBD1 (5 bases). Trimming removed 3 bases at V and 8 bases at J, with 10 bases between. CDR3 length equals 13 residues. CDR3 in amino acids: CASSLKGVEKLFF. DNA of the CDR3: TGTGCCAGCAGTTTGAAAGGGGTCGAAAAACTGTTTTTT.

CDR3: CASSLEARGTGELFF. In DNA, the CDR3 is TGTGCCAGCAGCTTGGAGGCTAGAGGAACCGGGGAGCTGTTTTTT. The chain links TRBV5-5 to TRBJ2-2, with D unresolved. Germline V gene lookup returns CDR1 SGHKS and CDR2 YYEKEE (reference sequence). This CDR3 is built from 15 residues. V was trimmed by 0 bases and J by 5 bases, leaving 11 bases between them.

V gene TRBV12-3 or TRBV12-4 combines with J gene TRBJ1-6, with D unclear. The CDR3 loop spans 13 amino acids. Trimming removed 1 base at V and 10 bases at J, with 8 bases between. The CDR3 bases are TGTGCCAGCAGTTTAGAGGGCGGGTCACCCCTCCACTTT. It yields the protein CASSLEGGSPLHF.

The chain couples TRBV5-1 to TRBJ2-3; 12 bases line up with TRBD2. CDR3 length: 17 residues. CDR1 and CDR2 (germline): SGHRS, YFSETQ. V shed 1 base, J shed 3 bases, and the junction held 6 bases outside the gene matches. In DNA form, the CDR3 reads TGCGCCAGCAGCTTGCGGCTAGCGGGGGGGCGGACAGATACGCAGTATTTT. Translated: CASSLRLAGGRTDTQYF. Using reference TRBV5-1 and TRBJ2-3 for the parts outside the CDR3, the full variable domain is KAGVTQTPRYLIKTRGQQVTLSCSPISGHRSVSWYQQTPGQGLQFLFEYFSETQRNKGNFPGRFSGRQFSNSRSEMNVSTLELGDSALYLCASSLRLAGGRTDTQYFGPGTRLTVL.

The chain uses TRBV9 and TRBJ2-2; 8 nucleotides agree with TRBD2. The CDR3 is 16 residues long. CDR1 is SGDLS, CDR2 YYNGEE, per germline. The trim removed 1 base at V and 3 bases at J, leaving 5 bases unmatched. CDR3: CASSVPLAEDTGELFF. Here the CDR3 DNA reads TGTGCCAGCAGCGTACCACTAGCGGAGGACACCGGGGAGCTGTTTTTT.

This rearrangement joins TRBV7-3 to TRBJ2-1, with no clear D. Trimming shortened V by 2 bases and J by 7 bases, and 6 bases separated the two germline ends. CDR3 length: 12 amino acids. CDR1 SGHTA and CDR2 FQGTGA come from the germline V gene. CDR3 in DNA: TGTGCCAGCAGCTTAGGTGAGAATGAGCAGTTCTTC. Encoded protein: CASSLGENEQFF. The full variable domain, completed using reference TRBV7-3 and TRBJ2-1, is GAGVSQTPSNKVTEKGKYVELRCDPISGHTALYWYRQSLGQGPEFLIYFQGTGAADDSGLPNDRFFAVRPEGSVSTLKIQRTERGDSAVYLCASSLGENEQFFGPGTRLTVL.

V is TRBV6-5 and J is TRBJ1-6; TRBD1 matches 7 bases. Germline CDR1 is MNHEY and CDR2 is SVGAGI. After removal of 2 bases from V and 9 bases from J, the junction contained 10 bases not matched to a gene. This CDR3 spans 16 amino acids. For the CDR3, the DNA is TGTGCCAGCAGTTACGGGGTTAGACAGGGCGGTTCACCCCTCCACTTT. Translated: CASSYGVRQGGSPLHF.

The chain's CDR3 is CASQGVYEQFF. In DNA form, the CDR3 reads TGTGCCAGCCAAGGGGTCTATGAGCAGTTCTTC. This rearrangement joins TRBV27 to TRBJ2-1; weak D call: TRBD1 (5 bases). Per germline, CDR1 MNHEY and CDR2 SMNVEV (reference sequence). The CDR3 spans 11 residues. Deletions cut 8 bases from V and 8 bases from J, with 10 bases between.

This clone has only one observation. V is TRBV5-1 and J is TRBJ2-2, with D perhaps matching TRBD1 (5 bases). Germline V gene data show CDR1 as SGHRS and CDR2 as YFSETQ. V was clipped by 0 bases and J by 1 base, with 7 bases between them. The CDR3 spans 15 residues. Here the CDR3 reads CASSLGQLNTGELFF. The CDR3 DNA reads TGCGCCAGCAGCTTGGGACAGTTGAACACCGGGGAGCTGTTTTTT.

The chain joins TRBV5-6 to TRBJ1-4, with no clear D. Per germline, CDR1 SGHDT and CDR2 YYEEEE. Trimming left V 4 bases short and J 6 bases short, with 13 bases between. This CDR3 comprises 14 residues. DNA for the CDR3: TGTGCCAGCAGCGAGTACACAGTGGATGAAAAACTGTTTTTT. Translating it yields CASSEYTVDEKLFF. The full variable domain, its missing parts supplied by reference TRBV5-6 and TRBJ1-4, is DAGVTQSPTHLIKTRGQQVTLRCSPKSGHDTVSWYQQALGQGPQFIFQYYEEEERQRGNFPDRFSGHQFPNYSSELNVNALLLGDSALYLCASSEYTVDEKLFFGSGTQLSVL.

The CDR3 loop is CASSLDSFPQETQYF. The DNA of the CDR3 is TGTGCCAGCAGCTTAGACAGTTTTCCCCAAGAGACCCAGTACTTC. The chain joins TRBV7-6 to TRBJ2-5; D is ambiguous. The CDR3 length is 15 residues. From germline, CDR1 is SGHVS and CDR2 FNYEAQ. V was clipped by 1 base and J by 1 base, with 10 bases between them.

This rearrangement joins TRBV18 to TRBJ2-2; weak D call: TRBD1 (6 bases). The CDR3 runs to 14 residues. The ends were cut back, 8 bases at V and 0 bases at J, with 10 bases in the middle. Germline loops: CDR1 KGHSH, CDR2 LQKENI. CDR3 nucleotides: TGTGCCAGCCTCGGGACACCGAACACCGGGGAGCTGTTTTTT. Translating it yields CASLGTPNTGELFF. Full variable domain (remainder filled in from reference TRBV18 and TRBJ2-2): NAGVMQNPRHLVRRRGQEARLRCSPMKGHSHVYWYRQLPEEGLKFMVYLQKENIIDESGMPKERFSAEFPKEGPSILRIQQVVRGDSAAYFCASLGTPNTGELFFGEGSRLTVL.

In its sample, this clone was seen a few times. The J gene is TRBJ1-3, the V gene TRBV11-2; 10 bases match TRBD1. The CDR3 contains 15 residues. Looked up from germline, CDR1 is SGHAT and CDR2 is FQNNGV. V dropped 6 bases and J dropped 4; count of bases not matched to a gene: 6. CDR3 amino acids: CASRRQGADGNTIYF. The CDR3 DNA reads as TGTGCCAGCAGACGACAGGGGGCAGACGGAAACACCATATATTTT. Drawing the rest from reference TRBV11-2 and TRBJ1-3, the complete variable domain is EAGVAQSPRYKIIEKRQSVAFWCNPISGHATLYWYQQILGQGPKLLIQFQNNGVVDDSQLPKDRFSAERLKGVDSTLKIQPAKLEDSAVYLCASRRQGADGNTIYFGEGSWLTVV.

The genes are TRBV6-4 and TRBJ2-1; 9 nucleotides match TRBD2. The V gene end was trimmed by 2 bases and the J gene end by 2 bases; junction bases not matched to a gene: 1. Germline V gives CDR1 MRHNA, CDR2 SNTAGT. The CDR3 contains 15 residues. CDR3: CASSDVAGAYNEQFF. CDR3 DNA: TGTGCCAGCAGTGACGTAGCGGGGGCCTACAATGAGCAGTTCTTC.

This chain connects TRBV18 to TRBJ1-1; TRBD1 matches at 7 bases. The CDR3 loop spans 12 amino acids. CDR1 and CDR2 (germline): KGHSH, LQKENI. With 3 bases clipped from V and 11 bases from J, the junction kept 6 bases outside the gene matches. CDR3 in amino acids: CASSPNQDRAFF. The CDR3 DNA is TGTGCCAGCTCACCTAATCAGGACAGGGCTTTCTTT.

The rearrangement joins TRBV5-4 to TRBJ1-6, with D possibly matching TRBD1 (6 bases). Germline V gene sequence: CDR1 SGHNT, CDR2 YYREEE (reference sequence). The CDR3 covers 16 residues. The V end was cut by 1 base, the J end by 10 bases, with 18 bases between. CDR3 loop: CASSLLGSGVGSPLHF. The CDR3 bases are TGTGCCAGCAGCTTGTTAGGGTCAGGGGTTGGATCACCCCTCCACTTT.

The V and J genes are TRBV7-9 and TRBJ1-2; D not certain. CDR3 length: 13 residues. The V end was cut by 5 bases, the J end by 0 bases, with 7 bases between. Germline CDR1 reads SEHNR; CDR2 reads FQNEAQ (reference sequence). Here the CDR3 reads CASSGRANYGYTF. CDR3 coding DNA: TGTGCCAGCAGCGGCCGGGCTAACTATGGCTACACCTTC.

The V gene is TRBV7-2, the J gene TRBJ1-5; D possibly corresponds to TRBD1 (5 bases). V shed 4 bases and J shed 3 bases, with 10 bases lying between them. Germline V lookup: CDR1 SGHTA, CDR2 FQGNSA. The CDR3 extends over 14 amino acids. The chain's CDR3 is CASSSRQNNQPQHF. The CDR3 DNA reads TGTGCCAGCAGCTCCCGACAGAACAATCAGCCCCAGCATTTT. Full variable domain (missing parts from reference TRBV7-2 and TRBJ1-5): GAGVSQSPSNKVTEKGKDVELRCDPISGHTALYWYRQSLGQGLEFLIYFQGNSAPDKSGLPSDRFSAERTGGSVSTLTIQRTQQEDSAVYLCASSSRQNNQPQHFGDGTRLSIL.

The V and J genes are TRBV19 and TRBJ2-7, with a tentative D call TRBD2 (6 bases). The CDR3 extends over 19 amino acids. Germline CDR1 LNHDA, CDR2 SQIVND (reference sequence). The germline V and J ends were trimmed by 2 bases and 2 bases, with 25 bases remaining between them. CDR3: CASSILSVSGTPSPYEQYF. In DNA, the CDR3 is TGTGCCAGTAGTATACTTTCGGTTTCAGGGACTCCTTCACCCTACGAGCAGTACTTC.

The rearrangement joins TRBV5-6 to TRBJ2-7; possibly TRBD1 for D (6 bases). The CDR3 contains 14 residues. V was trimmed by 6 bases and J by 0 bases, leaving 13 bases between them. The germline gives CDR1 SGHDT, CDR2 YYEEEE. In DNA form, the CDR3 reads TGTGCCAGCATCTCGACAGGTTCCTCCTACGAGCAGTACTTC. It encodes CASISTGSSYEQYF.

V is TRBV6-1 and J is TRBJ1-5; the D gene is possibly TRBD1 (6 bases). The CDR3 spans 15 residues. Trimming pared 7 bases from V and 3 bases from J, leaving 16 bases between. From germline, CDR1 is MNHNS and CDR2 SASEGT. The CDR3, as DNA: TGTGCCAGCACCCGTAGACAGGACTCCAATCAGCCCCAGCATTTT. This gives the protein CASTRRQDSNQPQHF.

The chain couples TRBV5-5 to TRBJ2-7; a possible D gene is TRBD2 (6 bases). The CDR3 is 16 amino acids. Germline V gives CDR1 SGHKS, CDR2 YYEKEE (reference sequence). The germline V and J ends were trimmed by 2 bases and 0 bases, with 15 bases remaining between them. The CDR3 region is CASSLSAGTYSYEQYF. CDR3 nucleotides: TGTGCCAGCAGCTTATCGGCCGGGACTTACTCCTACGAGCAGTACTTC.

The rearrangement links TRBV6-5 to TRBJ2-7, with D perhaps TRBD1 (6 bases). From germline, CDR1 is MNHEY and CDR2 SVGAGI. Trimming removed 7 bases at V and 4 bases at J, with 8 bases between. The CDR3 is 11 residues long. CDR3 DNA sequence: TGTGCCAGCACCGACAGGTACGAGCAGTACTTC. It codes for CASTDRYEQYF.

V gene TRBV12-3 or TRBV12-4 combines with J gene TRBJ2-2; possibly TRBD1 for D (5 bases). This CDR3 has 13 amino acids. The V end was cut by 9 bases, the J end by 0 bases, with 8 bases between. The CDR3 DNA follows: TGTGCCAGTAGACAGACGAACACCGGGGAGCTGTTTTTT. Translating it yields CASRQTNTGELFF.

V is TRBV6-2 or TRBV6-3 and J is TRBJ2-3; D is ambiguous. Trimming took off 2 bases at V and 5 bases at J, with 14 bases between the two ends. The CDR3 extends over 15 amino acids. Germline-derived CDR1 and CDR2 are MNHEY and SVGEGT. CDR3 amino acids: CASSYPTPPLDTQYF. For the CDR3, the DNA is TGTGCCAGCAGTTACCCGACTCCACCACTAGATACGCAGTATTTT.

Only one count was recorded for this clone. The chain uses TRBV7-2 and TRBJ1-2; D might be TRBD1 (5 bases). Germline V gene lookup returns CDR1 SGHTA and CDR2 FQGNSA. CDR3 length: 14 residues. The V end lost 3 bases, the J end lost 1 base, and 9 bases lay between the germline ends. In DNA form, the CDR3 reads TGTGCCAGCAGCTTCCGACAGAATAACTATGGCTACACCTTC. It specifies CASSFRQNNYGYTF.

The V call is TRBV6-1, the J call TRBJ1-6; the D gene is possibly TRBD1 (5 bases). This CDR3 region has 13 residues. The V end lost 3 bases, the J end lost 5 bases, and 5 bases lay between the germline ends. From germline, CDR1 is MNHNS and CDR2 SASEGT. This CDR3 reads CASSDRDNSPLHF. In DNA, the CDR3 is TGTGCCAGCAGTGACAGGGATAATTCACCCCTCCACTTT.

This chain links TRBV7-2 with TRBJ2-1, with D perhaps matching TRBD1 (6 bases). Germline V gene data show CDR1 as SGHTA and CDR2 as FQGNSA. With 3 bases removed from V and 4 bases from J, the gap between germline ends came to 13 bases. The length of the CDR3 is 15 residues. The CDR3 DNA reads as TGTGCCAGCAGCTTCTACAAGGGGGTATACAATGAGCAGTTCTTC. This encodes CASSFYKGVYNEQFF.

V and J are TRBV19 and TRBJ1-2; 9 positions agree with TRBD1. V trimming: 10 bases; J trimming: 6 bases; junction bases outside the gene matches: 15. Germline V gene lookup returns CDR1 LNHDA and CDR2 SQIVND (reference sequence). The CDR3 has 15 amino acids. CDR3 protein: CATTKYTGGEDGYTF. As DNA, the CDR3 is TGTGCCACCACGAAATACACAGGGGGCGAGGATGGCTACACCTTC.

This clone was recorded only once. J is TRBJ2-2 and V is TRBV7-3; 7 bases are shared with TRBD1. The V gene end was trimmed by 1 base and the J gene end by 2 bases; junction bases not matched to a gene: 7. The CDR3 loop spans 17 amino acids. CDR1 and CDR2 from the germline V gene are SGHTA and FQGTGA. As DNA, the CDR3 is TGTGCCAGCAGCTTAAAGGGTCAGGGGGTTAACACCGGGGAGCTGTTTTTT. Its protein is CASSLKGQGVNTGELFF. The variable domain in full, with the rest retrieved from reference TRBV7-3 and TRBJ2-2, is GAGVSQTPSNKVTEKGKYVELRCDPISGHTALYWYRQSLGQGPEFLIYFQGTGAADDSGLPNDRFFAVRPEGSVSTLKIQRTERGDSAVYLCASSLKGQGVNTGELFFGEGSRLTVL.

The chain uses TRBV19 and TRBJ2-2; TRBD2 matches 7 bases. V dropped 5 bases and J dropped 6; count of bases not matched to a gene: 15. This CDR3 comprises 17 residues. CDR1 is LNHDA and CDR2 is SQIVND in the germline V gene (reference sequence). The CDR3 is CASSAGGDYRGPGELFF. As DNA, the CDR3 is TGTGCCAGTAGTGCTGGGGGGGACTACCGGGGTCCCGGGGAGCTGTTTTTT.

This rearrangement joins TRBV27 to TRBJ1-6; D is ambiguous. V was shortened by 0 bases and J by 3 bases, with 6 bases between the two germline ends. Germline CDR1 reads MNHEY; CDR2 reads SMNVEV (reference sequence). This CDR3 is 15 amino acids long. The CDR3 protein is CASSLSANYNSPLHF. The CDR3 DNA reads TGTGCCAGCAGTTTATCAGCTAACTATAATTCACCCCTCCACTTT.